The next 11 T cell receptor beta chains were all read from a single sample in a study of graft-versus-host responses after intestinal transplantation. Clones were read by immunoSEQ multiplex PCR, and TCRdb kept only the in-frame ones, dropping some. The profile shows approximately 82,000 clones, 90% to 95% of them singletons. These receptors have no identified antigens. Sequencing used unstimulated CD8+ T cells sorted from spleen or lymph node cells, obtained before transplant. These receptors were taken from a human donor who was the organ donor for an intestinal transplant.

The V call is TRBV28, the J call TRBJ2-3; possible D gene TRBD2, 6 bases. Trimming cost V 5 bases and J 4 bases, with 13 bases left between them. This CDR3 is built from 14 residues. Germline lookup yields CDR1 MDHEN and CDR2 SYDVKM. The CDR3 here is CASSRGGPSDTQYF. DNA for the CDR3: TGTGCCAGCAGTCGAGGAGGGCCATCAGATACGCAGTATTTT.

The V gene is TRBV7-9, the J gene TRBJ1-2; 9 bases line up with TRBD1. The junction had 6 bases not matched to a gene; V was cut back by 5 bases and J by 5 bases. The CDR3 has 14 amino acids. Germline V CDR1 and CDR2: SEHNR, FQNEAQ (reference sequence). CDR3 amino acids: CASSHSGTGYGYTF. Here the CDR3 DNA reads TGTGCCAGCAGCCATTCCGGGACAGGGTATGGCTACACCTTC. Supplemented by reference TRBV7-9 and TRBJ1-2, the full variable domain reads DTGVSQNPRHKITKRGQNVTFRCDPISEHNRLYWYRQTLGQGPEFLTYFQNEAQLEKSRLLSDRFSAERPKGSFSTLEIQRTEQGDSAMYLCASSHSGTGYGYTFGSGTRLTVV.

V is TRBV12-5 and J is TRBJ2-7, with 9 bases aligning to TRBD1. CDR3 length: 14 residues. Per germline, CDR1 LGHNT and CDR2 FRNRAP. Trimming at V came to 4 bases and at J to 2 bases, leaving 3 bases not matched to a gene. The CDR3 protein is CASGSGTGPYEQYF. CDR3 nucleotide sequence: TGTGCTAGTGGTTCCGGGACAGGGCCCTACGAGCAGTACTTC. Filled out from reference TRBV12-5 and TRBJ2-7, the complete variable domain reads DARVTQTPRHKVTEMGQEVTMRCQPILGHNTVFWYRQTMMQGLELLAYFRNRAPLDDSGMPKDRFSAEMPDATLATLKIQPSEPRDSAVYFCASGSGTGPYEQYFGPGTRLTVT.

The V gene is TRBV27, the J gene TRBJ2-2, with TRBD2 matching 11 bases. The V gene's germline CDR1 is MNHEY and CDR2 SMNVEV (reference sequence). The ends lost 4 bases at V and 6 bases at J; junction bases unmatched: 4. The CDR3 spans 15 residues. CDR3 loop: CASSYSGGGPGELFF. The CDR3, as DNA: TGTGCCAGCAGTTATAGCGGGGGGGGTCCCGGGGAGCTGTTTTTT.

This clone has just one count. CDR3 bases: TGTGCCAGCAGCGAGGGGGCTGGATTCTATGGCTACACCTTC. This gives the protein CASSEGAGFYGYTF. This chain links TRBV9 with TRBJ1-2; 7 positions match TRBD1. This CDR3 contains 14 residues. V lost 3 bases, J lost 4 bases, and 6 bases stayed unmatched. The germline V gene has CDR1 SGDLS and CDR2 YYNGEE.

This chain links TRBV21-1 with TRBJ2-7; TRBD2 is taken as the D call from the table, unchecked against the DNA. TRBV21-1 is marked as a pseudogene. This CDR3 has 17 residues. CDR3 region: CASSKREPTSEVYEQYF. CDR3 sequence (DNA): TGTGCCAGCAGCAAAAGGGAACCGACTAGCGAAGTATACGAGCAGTACTTC.

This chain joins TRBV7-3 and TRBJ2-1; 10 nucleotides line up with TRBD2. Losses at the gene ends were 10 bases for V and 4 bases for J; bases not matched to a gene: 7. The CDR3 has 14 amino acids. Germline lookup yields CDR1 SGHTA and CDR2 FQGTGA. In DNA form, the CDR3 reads TGTGCCATCAGAGCGGGAGGGATTTACAATGAGCAGTTCTTC. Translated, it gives CAIRAGGIYNEQFF.

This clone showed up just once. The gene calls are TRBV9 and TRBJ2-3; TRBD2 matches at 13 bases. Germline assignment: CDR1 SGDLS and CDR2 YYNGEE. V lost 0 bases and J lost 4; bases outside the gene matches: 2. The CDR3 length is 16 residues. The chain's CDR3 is CASSVGTSGSSDTQYF. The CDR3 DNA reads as TGTGCCAGCAGCGTAGGGACTAGCGGGAGTTCAGATACGCAGTATTTT.

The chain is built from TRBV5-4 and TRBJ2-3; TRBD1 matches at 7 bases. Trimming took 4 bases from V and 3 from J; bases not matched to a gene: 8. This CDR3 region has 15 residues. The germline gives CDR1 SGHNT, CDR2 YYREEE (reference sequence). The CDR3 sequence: CASSPPPGGTDTQYF. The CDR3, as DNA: TGTGCCAGCAGCCCCCCGCCAGGGGGTACAGATACGCAGTATTTT.

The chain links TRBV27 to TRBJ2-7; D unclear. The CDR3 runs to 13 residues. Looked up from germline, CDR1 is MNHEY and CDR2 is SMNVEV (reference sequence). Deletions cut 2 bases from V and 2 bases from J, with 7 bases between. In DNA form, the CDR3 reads TGTGCCAGCAGTTTAAGACACCCCTACGAGCAGTACTTC. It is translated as CASSLRHPYEQYF.

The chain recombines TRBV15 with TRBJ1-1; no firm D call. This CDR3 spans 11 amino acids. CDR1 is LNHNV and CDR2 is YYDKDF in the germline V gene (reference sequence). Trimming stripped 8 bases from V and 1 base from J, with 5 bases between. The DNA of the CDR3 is TGTGCCACCGCGGGGAACACTGAAGCTTTCTTT. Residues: CATAGNTEAFF. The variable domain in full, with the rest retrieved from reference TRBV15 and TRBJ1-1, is DAMVIQNPRYQVTQFGKPVTLSCSQTLNHNVMYWYQQKSSQAPKLLFHYYDKDFNNEADTPDNFQSRRPNTSFCFLDIRSPGLGDTAMYLCATAGNTEAFFGQGTRLTVV.